This record looks at one T cell receptor (beta chain) sequence and its context. CDR3 length equals 13 residues. V was trimmed by 4 bases and J by 9 bases, leaving 14 bases between them. Per the germline V gene, CDR1 is SGHDT and CDR2 is YYEEEE. The data stem from a study of graft-versus-host responses after intestinal transplantation. Some clones are missing from TCRdb's copy, which holds only in-frame ones; the method was immunoSEQ multiplex PCR. Among 20,000 to 30,000 clones listed, over 65% were seen once. This sequence originates from a human patient who received an intestinal transplant, so some T cells may come from the graft donor. The sample was PBMCs, taken 28 days after intestinal transplant. V usage is TRBV5-6 and J usage is TRBJ2-4; D is possibly TRBD1 or TRBD2 (5 bases each). This chain's CDR3 is CASSQGRFVIQYF. The CDR3 nucleotides read TGTGCCAGCAGCCAGGGACGGTTCGTCATTCAGTACTTC.